The 27 T cell receptor beta chains given below trace back to one sample, sequenced in a study of T-cell memory formation after mild COVID-19. TCRdb used MiXCR to reprocess the 5' RACE reads, holding one entry per CDR3 protein. The sample lists around 300,000 distinct CDR3 sequences, about a sixth seen once, with roughly 23% in the top ten. Material for sequencing was PBMCs or a T cell subset sorted from them (not recorded which). All receptors derive from a man aged 18-30 years who had mild COVID-19 (a few samples of this study predate the infection). Cell type and time point are not known.

This clonotype was found many times. CDR3 in amino acids: CASRINPLASTQYF. CDR3 nucleotides: TGTGCCAGCAGAATAAACCCCTTGGCGTCTACGCAGTATTTT. This chain uses TRBV27 with TRBJ2-3; no reliable D call. V was cut by 6 bases and J by 8 bases, with 18 bases left in between. CDR3 length: 14 amino acids. The V gene's germline CDR1 is MNHEY and CDR2 SMNVEV (reference sequence).

The genes are TRBV24-1 and TRBJ2-2; D is undetermined. V was pared by 0 bases and J by 3 bases, with 4 bases between. Germline-derived CDR1 and CDR2 are KGHDR and SFDVKD. The CDR3 has 14 residues. CDR3 in amino acids: CATSDLLDTGELFF. In nucleotides, the CDR3 is TGTGCCACCAGTGATTTGCTGGACACCGGGGAGCTGTTTTTT.

This clonotype was recorded a few times. The chain couples TRBV6-2 or TRBV6-3 to TRBJ2-3, with TRBD2 matching over 10 bases. The CDR3 runs to 15 residues. The J segment lost 4 bases and the V segment lost 7 bases, leaving 8 bases of the junction unmatched. Germline V lookup: CDR1 MNHEY, CDR2 SVGEGT. The CDR3 loop is CASTERGGVADTQYF. The CDR3, as DNA: TGTGCCAGCACCGAGCGGGGGGGCGTCGCAGATACGCAGTATTTT.

In its sample, this clonotype was seen a few times. The chain couples TRBV21-1 to TRBJ1-2. TRBV21-1 is termed a pseudogene. CDR3 length: 15 residues. The CDR3 DNA reads as TGTGCCAGCAGCCTGAGGCAGGCGTGTAACTATGGCTACACCTTC. Amino acid sequence: CASSLRQACNYGYTF.

This clonotype showed up just a few times. This sequence joins TRBV10-2 and TRBJ2-3, with D possibly being TRBD2 (7 bases). V was clipped by 4 bases and J by 5 bases, with 19 bases between them. Germline assignment: CDR1 WSHSY and CDR2 SAAADI. This CDR3 is built from 16 residues. The CDR3 is CASSGRSGGTGDTQYF. For the CDR3, the DNA is TGCGCCAGCAGTGGAAGGTCGGGGGGCACGGGAGATACGCAGTATTTT.

This clonotype was recorded a few times. This chain uses TRBV5-1 with TRBJ2-7; D may be TRBD1 (5 bases). The CDR3 is 15 amino acids. CDR1 SGHRS and CDR2 YFSETQ come from the germline V gene. With 4 bases removed from V and 5 bases from J, the gap between germline ends came to 19 bases. CDR3 loop: CASSAPGRERDEQYF. Here the CDR3 DNA reads TGCGCCAGCAGCGCTCCCGGCAGGGAAAGGGACGAGCAGTACTTC.

A few counts support this clonotype. The chain combines TRBV5-1 with TRBJ2-5, with a weak D call TRBD2 (5 bases). Trimming stripped 6 bases from V and 2 bases from J, with 17 bases between. The germline CDR1 and CDR2 sequences are SGHRS and YFSETQ. This CDR3 comprises 15 residues. CDR3 protein: CASTLGAVTQETQYF. The DNA of the CDR3 is TGCGCCAGCACTCTGGGAGCGGTCACACAAGAGACCCAGTACTTC.

This clonotype came up a few times. The J gene is TRBJ2-2, the V gene TRBV20-1; tentative D call: TRBD2 (6 bases). Between the trimmed V and J ends, which lost 3 bases and 4 bases, there was a span of 9 bases. From germline, CDR1 is DFQATT and CDR2 SNEGSKA (reference sequence). This CDR3 is 13 amino acids long. CDR3 protein: CSARPGLTGELFF. In DNA, the CDR3 is TGCAGTGCTAGGCCGGGACTCACCGGGGAGCTGTTTTTT.

This clonotype was detected only a few times. The chain links TRBV18 to TRBJ2-2; TRBD1 aligns across 9 bases. With V trimmed by 2 bases and J by 3 bases, 1 base remained unmatched. Germline CDR1 reads KGHSH; CDR2 reads LQKENI. The CDR3 covers 15 residues. The CDR3 loop is CASSPNRGHTGELFF. The DNA of the CDR3 is TGTGCCAGCTCACCAAACAGGGGGCACACCGGGGAGCTGTTTTTT.

The chain employs TRBV20-1 and TRBJ2-5, with TRBD1 identical over 10 bases. This CDR3 contains 16 residues. Germline V CDR1 and CDR2: DFQATT, SNEGSKA (reference sequence). Losses at the gene ends were 1 base for V and 4 bases for J; bases not matched to a gene: 9. CDR3 sequence (DNA): TGCAGTGCTAGAGCGCAGCCTGACAGGGGGCGAGAGACCCAGTACTTC. It encodes CSARAQPDRGRETQYF.

This clonotype was picked up a small number of times. The rearrangement uses TRBV24-1 and TRBJ2-5, with TRBD1 as a possible D gene (6 bases). V was shortened by 9 bases and J by 5 bases, with 18 bases between the two germline ends. Germline CDR1 and CDR2: KGHDR and SFDVKD. The CDR3 totals 14 residues. CDR3 in amino acids: CATLRIARGETQYF. The CDR3 nucleotides read TGTGCCACCTTGAGGATAGCGAGGGGGGAGACCCAGTACTTC.

The chain recombines TRBV7-2 with TRBJ2-3; TRBD2 might be the D (7 bases). Germline CDR1 is SGHTA and CDR2 is FQGNSA. This CDR3 spans 16 amino acids. Between the trimmed V and J ends, which lost 4 bases and 2 bases, there was a span of 16 bases. The DNA of the CDR3 is TGTGCCAGCAGCTCCTCGGCGGGGGCGGTCACAGATACGCAGTATTTT. Protein product: CASSSSAGAVTDTQYF.

The V gene is TRBV5-1, the J gene TRBJ2-2; TRBD1 matches 7 bases. Germline values: CDR1 SGHRS, CDR2 YFSETQ. The CDR3 runs 15 residues. The ends lost 4 bases at V and 2 bases at J; junction bases unmatched: 5. The CDR3 nucleotides are TGCGCCAGCAGCCCGGGACAGATAAACACCGGGGAGCTGTTTTTT. Translation: CASSPGQINTGELFF.

This clonotype was seen a handful of times. V gene TRBV18 combines with J gene TRBJ2-2, with TRBD2 identical over 11 bases. V gave up 3 bases and J gave up 1 base; unmatched junction bases: 4. The CDR3 loop spans 17 amino acids. The germline V gene encodes CDR1 KGHSH and CDR2 LQKENI. CDR3 nucleotides: TGTGCCAGCTCACCCCTAGCGGGGGGCTTGAACACCGGGGAGCTGTTTTTT. It yields the protein CASSPLAGGLNTGELFF.

This clonotype occurred a few times. The CDR3 loop is CSASMTGEAFF. CDR3 bases: TGCAGTGCTAGTATGACAGGTGAAGCTTTCTTT. The chain is built from TRBV20-1 and TRBJ1-1; D perhaps matches TRBD1 (6 bases). V was trimmed by 3 bases and J by 7 bases, leaving 9 bases between them. Germline V gives CDR1 DFQATT, CDR2 SNEGSKA (reference sequence). CDR3 length: 11 amino acids.

The chain couples TRBV12-3 or TRBV12-4 to TRBJ1-6; D gene uncertain. V was cut by 5 bases and J by 7 bases, with 9 bases left in between. The CDR3 contains 13 residues. As DNA, the CDR3 is TGTGCCAGCAGTCCGACTGGGAATTCACCCCTCCACTTT. It yields the protein CASSPTGNSPLHF.

V and J are TRBV9 and TRBJ2-1; 12 bases map to TRBD1. This CDR3 region has 16 residues. Germline loops: CDR1 SGDLS, CDR2 YYNGEE. V shed 3 bases and J 8 bases; nucleotides not matched to a gene: 9. The CDR3 protein is CASSASGTGGWDEQFF. The CDR3 region has the DNA TGTGCCAGCAGCGCCTCCGGGACAGGGGGCTGGGATGAGCAGTTCTTC.

This clonotype showed up just a few times. This chain links TRBV7-6 with TRBJ2-1; tentatively, D is TRBD1 or TRBD2 (6 bases each). CDR1 and CDR2 (germline): SGHVS, FNYEAQ. Trimming removed 1 base at V and 2 bases at J, with 12 bases between. The CDR3 covers 16 residues. The CDR3 DNA reads as TGTGCCAGCAGCTTAGGGTTTGGGGGGCCCTACAATGAGCAGTTCTTC. Translation: CASSLGFGGPYNEQFF.

A few counts support this clonotype. The rearrangement joins TRBV4-1 to TRBJ2-2; no clear D. The CDR3 totals 14 residues. The germline gives CDR1 MGHRA, CDR2 YSYEKL. Deletions cut 4 bases from V and 6 bases from J, with 12 bases between. The CDR3 region has the DNA TGCGCCAGCAGCCGACTTGGGGTGTCCGGGGAGCTGTTTTTT. This gives the protein CASSRLGVSGELFF.

The genes are TRBV7-3 and TRBJ2-5; D assignment may be TRBD1 or TRBD2 (5 bases each). Looked up from germline, CDR1 is SGHTA and CDR2 is FQGTGA. Trimming shortened V by 5 bases and J by 5 bases, and 12 bases separated the two germline ends. The CDR3 is 13 amino acids. The CDR3 DNA follows: TGTGCCAGCAGCGGGGGTCATTGGGAGACCCAGTACTTC. This encodes CASSGGHWETQYF.

This clonotype was seen only a few times. V usage is TRBV20-1 and J usage is TRBJ2-3; TRBD2 matches 11 bases. The CDR3 runs 16 residues. Looked up from germline, CDR1 is DFQATT and CDR2 is SNEGSKA (reference sequence). Trimming at V came to 2 bases and at J to 4 bases, leaving 8 bases not matched to a gene. CDR3 nucleotide sequence: TGCAGTGCTAGACCGAGCTTACTAGCGGGGGCAGATACGCAGTATTTT. This sequence encodes CSARPSLLAGADTQYF.

This sequence joins TRBV11-2 and TRBJ2-1; D ambiguous. Trimming shortened V by 5 bases and J by 0 bases, and 11 bases separated the two germline ends. The CDR3 loop spans 15 amino acids. The germline V gene has CDR1 SGHAT and CDR2 FQNNGV. The CDR3, as DNA: TGTGCCAGCAGCCTCGAGTGGGCCTCCTACAATGAGCAGTTCTTC. Its translation is CASSLEWASYNEQFF.

This clonotype appeared a few times. This rearrangement joins TRBV24-1 to TRBJ1-5; no clear D gene. V lost 0 bases to trimming and J lost 4 bases, with 6 bases between them. CDR1 and CDR2 from the germline V gene are KGHDR and SFDVKD. The CDR3 spans 14 residues. CDR3 in amino acids: CATSDLEQNQPQHF. The DNA of the CDR3 is TGTGCCACCAGTGATTTGGAGCAGAATCAGCCCCAGCATTTT.

This chain uses TRBV7-9 with TRBJ2-3; D is perhaps TRBD2 (6 bases). CDR3 length equals 13 residues. In germline, CDR1 is SEHNR, CDR2 FQNEAQ (reference sequence). Trimming left V 10 bases short and J 0 bases short, with 11 bases between. The CDR3 DNA is TGTGCCACCTCGGAGGGTAGCACAGATACGCAGTATTTT. This sequence encodes CATSEGSTDTQYF.

The chain carries TRBV7-8 and TRBJ1-1; D is unclear. The V gene's germline CDR1 is SGHVS and CDR2 FQNEAQ. This CDR3 region has 12 residues. Trimming pared 1 base from V and 7 bases from J, leaving 7 bases between. The CDR3 DNA sequence: TGTGCCAGCAGCTTAGAAGGGAATGAAGCTTTCTTT. Amino acid sequence: CASSLEGNEAFF. Full variable domain (rest looked up from reference TRBV7-8 and TRBJ1-1): GAGVSQSPRYKVAKRGQDVALRCDPISGHVSLFWYQQALGQGPEFLTYFQNEAQLDKSGLPSDRFFAERPEGSVSTLKIQRTQQEDSAVYLCASSLEGNEAFFGQGTRLTVV.

This clonotype has a single count. This chain connects TRBV25-1 to TRBJ1-6; D not resolved. Germline values: CDR1 MGHDK, CDR2 SYGVNS. V was clipped by 3 bases and J by 0 bases, with 9 bases between them. The CDR3 length is 16 residues. CDR3 region: CASSDARSSYNSPLHF. CDR3 nucleotides: TGTGCCAGCAGTGATGCCCGCAGCTCCTATAATTCACCCCTCCACTTT.

This clonotype has a handful of counts. The chain uses TRBV7-6 and TRBJ2-3, with D possibly matching TRBD2 (5 bases). Between the trimmed V and J ends, which lost 5 bases and 6 bases, there was a span of 12 bases. Germline CDR1 reads SGHVS; CDR2 reads FNYEAQ. This CDR3 spans 13 amino acids. The DNA for the CDR3 is TGTGCCAGCAGCCCAGCGGAGTTTGATACGCAGTATTTT. Amino acids: CASSPAEFDTQYF.